This T cell receptor beta chain was sequenced during a study of early T cells in non-severe SARS-CoV-2 infection. Study background: Sequencing of bulk RNA from unsorted whole blood was done, without chain pairing.

TCRdb itself ran the 5' RACE reads through MiXCR, one entry per CDR3 protein. This table holds fewer than 85,000 distinct CDR3 sequences, 8.5% to 10% found once. The CDR3 runs to 14 residues. A few counts support this clonotype. This clonotype originated in an adult who was a healthcare worker with PCR-confirmed SARS-CoV-2 infection or an uninfected control (not recorded which). The specimen was whole blood. The chain recombines TRBV21-1 with TRBJ2-7; TRBD2 is the table's D call and was not checked against the DNA. TRBV21-1 constitutes a pseudogene. DNA of the CDR3: TGTGCCAGCAGCAGTACTAGCGGCCTCTGGGAGCAGTACTTC. Amino acid sequence: CASSSTSGLWEQYF.